A single sample is the source of the 4 T cell receptor beta chains below, sequenced in a study of T cells of healthy individuals listed by TCRdb under 2018. Library preparation employed 5' RACE. Instrument on record: Illumina MiSeq. TCRdb reran the public reads through fastp at Q25 and MiXCR, keeping productive beta chains. Rows are unified per CDR3 protein, each entry keeping the most common DNA and genes. This sample holds 95,000 to 100,000 distinct CDR3 sequences; about 16% were observed only once. The ten largest account for under 7.5% of the sample. The receptor source for this set is a human donor in good health.

This clonotype has more than one count but fewer than ten. The gene calls are TRBV29-1 and TRBJ2-7, with D possibly TRBD1 on 6 matching bases. With 6 bases removed from V and 1 base from J, the gap between germline ends came to 19 bases. CDR3 length: 15 residues. The germline gives CDR1 SQVTM, CDR2 ANQGSEA. In nucleotides, the CDR3 is TGCAGCGTGACTCCAGGGGTTGAGACATCCTACGAGCAGTACTTC. Translating it yields CSVTPGVETSYEQYF.

The chain recombines TRBV6-2 or TRBV6-3 with TRBJ2-3; 9 bases line up with TRBD2. V shed 6 bases, J shed 2 bases, and the junction held 6 bases outside the gene matches. The germline V gene has CDR1 MNHEY and CDR2 SVGEGT. The length of the CDR3 is 15 residues. The CDR3 reads CASSRPGLATDTQYF. DNA for the CDR3: TGTGCCAGCAGCCGACCGGGACTAGCCACAGATACGCAGTATTTT.

This clonotype was detected only a few times. The chain combines TRBV10-3 with TRBJ1-5; D is undetermined. V lost 2 bases and J lost 5, with 7 bases in between. The CDR3 totals 13 residues. CDR1 and CDR2 (germline): ENHRY, SYGVKD. The CDR3 loop is CAISERDDQPQHF. The CDR3 DNA is TGTGCCATCAGTGAGCGGGATGATCAGCCCCAGCATTTT.

The chain carries TRBV5-1 and TRBJ2-7; 10 bases are a match to TRBD2. The CDR3 is 15 amino acids. CDR1 and CDR2 from the germline V gene are SGHRS and YFSETQ. The J segment lost 0 bases and the V segment lost 3 bases, leaving 3 bases of the junction unmatched. CDR3: CASSSTSGASYEQYF. The CDR3 DNA reads TGCGCCAGCAGCTCAACTAGCGGGGCCTCCTACGAGCAGTACTTC.